What follows are 29 T cell receptor beta chains derived from one specimen sequenced in a study of blood T cells in healthy people across ages. Through a sample-barcoded 5' primer and a J-beta primer mix, a second PCR was run for roughly 7 to 12 cycles. TCRdb re-analysed the 5' RACE reads in MiXCR, keeping a single row per CDR3 protein. The repertoire holds 920,000 or so distinct CDR3 sequences, with under 55% as singletons. The sequenced material came from blood. The receptors stem from a woman aged 60-75 years in good health.

The chain couples TRBV5-6 to TRBJ2-6; D ambiguous. Trimming cost V 4 bases and J 7 bases, with 18 bases left between them. Germline V gene lookup returns CDR1 SGHDT and CDR2 YYEEEE. This CDR3 is 16 amino acids long. The CDR3 loop is CASSREIGLGANVLTF. The CDR3 DNA reads TGTGCCAGCAGCCGCGAAATCGGGCTGGGAGCCAACGTCCTGACTTTC. Supplemented by reference TRBV5-6 and TRBJ2-6, the full variable domain reads DAGVTQSPTHLIKTRGQQVTLRCSPKSGHDTVSWYQQALGQGPQFIFQYYEEEERQRGNFPDRFSGHQFPNYSSELNVNALLLGDSALYLCASSREIGLGANVLTFGAGSRLTVL.

This clonotype has a handful of counts. This rearrangement joins TRBV20-1 to TRBJ2-3; D possibly matches TRBD1 or TRBD2 (5 bases each). CDR1 DFQATT and CDR2 SNEGSKA come from the germline V gene (reference sequence). V was shortened by 3 bases and J by 6 bases, with 16 bases between the two germline ends. The CDR3 is 14 amino acids. The CDR3 region is CSARRDPTRDTQYF. The DNA of the CDR3 is TGCAGTGCTAGGAGGGACCCCACAAGGGATACGCAGTATTTT.

The chain links TRBV5-1 to TRBJ2-2; D is uncertain. CDR1 and CDR2 from the germline V gene are SGHRS and YFSETQ. The CDR3 length is 11 residues. Trimming shortened V by 6 bases and J by 6 bases, and 6 bases separated the two germline ends. DNA of the CDR3: TGCGCCAGCACCCTCTCCGGGGAGCTGTTTTTT. Translation gives CASTLSGELFF.

The rearrangement joins TRBV5-1 to TRBJ2-1; D not certain. With 4 bases removed from V and 9 bases from J, the gap between germline ends came to 14 bases. CDR1 is SGHRS and CDR2 is YFSETQ in the germline V gene. The CDR3 covers 13 residues. The CDR3 coding sequence is TGCGCCAGCAGCGTGGAAGGTTTGAGTGAGCAGTTCTTC. This translates into CASSVEGLSEQFF.

The genes are TRBV6-1 and TRBJ2-1, with a weak D call TRBD2 (6 bases). Trimming took off 5 bases at V and 3 bases at J, with 14 bases between the two ends. The CDR3 extends over 15 amino acids. CDR1 is MNHNS, CDR2 SASEGT, per germline. The CDR3 here is CASSIREFDYNEQFF. The CDR3 DNA follows: TGTGCCAGCAGTATACGGGAGTTCGACTACAATGAGCAGTTCTTC.

This clonotype was recorded once. The chain joins TRBV5-1 to TRBJ2-2, with 13 bases that match TRBD2. V was pared by 4 bases and J by 7 bases, with 7 bases of the junction left unmatched. CDR1 is SGHRS, CDR2 YFSETQ, per germline. This CDR3 comprises 16 residues. CDR3 sequence reads: CASSRTSGSYGGELFF. The CDR3 nucleotides read TGCGCCAGCAGCCGGACTAGCGGGAGTTACGGCGGGGAGCTGTTTTTT.

The chain joins TRBV7-6 to TRBJ2-5, with 13 bases matching TRBD2. V shed 3 bases, J shed 11 bases, and the junction held 9 bases outside the gene matches. The CDR3 totals 15 residues. Germline CDR1 reads SGHVS; CDR2 reads FNYEAQ. This CDR3 is CASSLGTSGMREQYF. The CDR3 coding sequence is TGTGCCAGCAGCTTGGGGACTAGCGGGATGCGGGAGCAGTACTTC.

The genes are TRBV5-5 and TRBJ2-5; the match to TRBD1 covers 8 bases. V was pared by 5 bases and J by 4 bases, with 7 bases of the junction left unmatched. The CDR3 totals 14 residues. Germline CDR1 and CDR2: SGHKS and YYEKEE (reference sequence). The CDR3 DNA is TGTGCCAGCAGTCCAGGACAGGGCCCAGAGACCCAGTACTTC. Residues: CASSPGQGPETQYF.

J is TRBJ2-1 and V is TRBV13, with D possibly matching TRBD1 (5 bases). Germline V gene data show CDR1 as PRHDT and CDR2 as FYEKMQ (reference sequence). This CDR3 spans 14 amino acids. V was shortened by 5 bases and J by 2 bases, with 10 bases between the two germline ends. CDR3 DNA: TGTGCCAGCAGCCTACTGGGGCCCTACAATGAGCAGTTCTTC. As protein: CASSLLGPYNEQFF. Drawing the rest from reference TRBV13 and TRBJ2-1, the complete variable domain is AAGVIQSPRHLIKEKRETATLKCYPIPRHDTVYWYQQGPGQDPQFLISFYEKMQSDKGSIPDRFSAQQFSDYHSELNMSSLELGDSALYFCASSLLGPYNEQFFGPGTRLTVL.

CDR3 DNA sequence: TGCGCCAGCAGTGAGTCGACTAGCGGGATAAGGCAGTTCTTC. Its protein product is CASSESTSGIRQFF. This chain uses TRBV10-1 with TRBJ2-1; TRBD2 matches at 11 bases. The CDR3 loop spans 14 amino acids. Germline assignment: CDR1 WNHNN and CDR2 SYGVQD (reference sequence). The V segment lost 0 bases and the J segment 12 bases; nucleotides outside the gene matches: 4.

The sample holds a few counts of this clonotype. The chain combines TRBV27 with TRBJ2-7, with no clear D. Germline V CDR1 and CDR2: MNHEY, SMNVEV (reference sequence). V shed 5 bases and J shed 0 bases, with 8 bases lying between them. The CDR3 has 13 residues. CDR3 coding DNA: TGTGCCAGCAGTGACGACATCTCCTACGAGCAGTACTTC. Amino acid sequence: CASSDDISYEQYF.

Comment on this clonotype: An end of the junction does not agree with germline; a read error may underlie this. This chain joins TRBV5-1 and TRBJ2-5; a possible D gene is TRBD2 (6 bases). This CDR3 comprises 15 residues. The germline gives CDR1 SGHRS, CDR2 YFSETQ. CDR3: CASKAESGYQEAQYF. The CDR3 DNA is TGCGCCAGTAAGGCGGAGAGCGGGTACCAAGAGGCCCAGTACTTC.

This clonotype was seen once. V usage is TRBV7-2 and J usage is TRBJ1-1, with 7 bases identical to TRBD1. Germline loops: CDR1 SGHTA, CDR2 FQGNSA. The CDR3 totals 13 residues. With 7 bases clipped from V and 6 bases from J, the junction kept 8 bases outside the gene matches. The CDR3 nucleotides are TGTGCCAGCACCTTCCCGGGACAGTCTGAAGCTTTCTTT. This codes for CASTFPGQSEAFF.

The rearrangement uses TRBV27 and TRBJ1-1; D not resolved. With 6 bases removed from V and 5 bases from J, the gap between germline ends came to 16 bases. The germline CDR1 and CDR2 sequences are MNHEY and SMNVEV (reference sequence). The CDR3 loop spans 14 amino acids. The DNA for the CDR3 is TGTGCCAGCAGCGAACTAACGGGGAGGACTGAAGCTTTCTTT. Protein: CASSELTGRTEAFF.

This sequence joins TRBV29-1 and TRBJ1-4; weak D call: TRBD1 (5 bases). CDR3 length: 14 residues. Trimming removed 6 bases from V and 10 bases from J, with 21 bases in between. The germline CDR1 and CDR2 sequences are SQVTM and ANQGSEA. CDR3 region: CSVQSTTALGKLFF. For the CDR3, the DNA is TGCAGCGTACAATCCACGACAGCCCTGGGAAAACTGTTTTTT.

This clonotype came up once. This rearrangement joins TRBV7-9 to TRBJ2-5; no definite D call. The germline gives CDR1 SEHNR, CDR2 FQNEAQ (reference sequence). This CDR3 has 13 amino acids. V shed 5 bases and J shed 6 bases, with 13 bases lying between them. The CDR3 bases are TGTGCCAGCAGCCCGGACGGTGTACAGACCCAGTACTTC. Translation gives CASSPDGVQTQYF.

This clonotype was recorded only once. This sequence joins TRBV7-9 and TRBJ2-5; 9 bases are a match to TRBD2. The V segment lost 5 bases and the J segment 11 bases; nucleotides outside the gene matches: 18. From germline, CDR1 is SEHNR and CDR2 FQNEAQ (reference sequence). CDR3 length equals 16 residues. CDR3 nucleotide sequence: TGTGCCAGCAGCCCCGGGGGCGGGAGGGACTACAATGAGCAGTACTTC. This codes for CASSPGGGRDYNEQYF. The variable domain in full, completed from reference TRBV7-9 and TRBJ2-5, reads DTGVSQNPRHKITKRGQNVTFRCDPISEHNRLYWYRQTLGQGPEFLTYFQNEAQLEKSRLLSDRFSAERPKGSFSTLEIQRTEQGDSAMYLCASSPGGGRDYNEQYFGPGTRLLVL.

The rearrangement links TRBV25-1 to TRBJ2-7; D is possibly TRBD2 (5 bases). The CDR3 covers 13 residues. V was shortened by 0 bases and J by 4 bases, with 7 bases between the two germline ends. Germline V gene lookup returns CDR1 MGHDK and CDR2 SYGVNS. CDR3 coding DNA: TGTGCCAGCAGTGAATATGGGGAGTACGAGCAGTACTTC. Translation gives CASSEYGEYEQYF.

This clonotype occurred once. A single base separates this from a much larger clone, so it may be a read error. The rearrangement links TRBV9 to TRBJ2-5; D might be TRBD2 (6 bases). Judging by the DNA end, TRBJ2-7 fits better; the J call may be wrong. CDR3 length: 13 amino acids. Per germline, CDR1 SGDLS and CDR2 YYNGEE. For the CDR3, the DNA is TGTGCCAGCAGCGGAGACGGAGGGAGCGAGCAGTACTTC. Translated, it gives CASSGDGGSEQYF.

This clonotype was detected only a few times. The chain recombines TRBV6-2 or TRBV6-3 with TRBJ2-3; a weak D match, TRBD2 (5 bases). The length of the CDR3 is 15 residues. CDR1 and CDR2 (germline): MNHEY, SVGEGT. V was cut by 6 bases and J by 1 base, with 14 bases left in between. The CDR3 nucleotides read TGTGCCAGCAGATCGGACTTACCCCGCACAGATACGCAGTATTTT. This translates into CASRSDLPRTDTQYF.

V gene TRBV27 combines with J gene TRBJ1-2; 7 bases align to TRBD1. This CDR3 is built from 14 residues. In germline, CDR1 is MNHEY, CDR2 SMNVEV (reference sequence). The V and J ends lost 6 bases and 6 bases, in that order; junction bases with no gene match: 10. The CDR3 DNA reads as TGTGCCAGCAGGGAAGACAGGGATCTGCATGGCTACACCTTC. It encodes CASREDRDLHGYTF.

In this sample, this clonotype turned up a few times. This chain links TRBV20-1 with TRBJ2-1, with D tentatively TRBD1 (5 bases). The V gene lost 0 bases and the J gene lost 7 bases, with 13 bases spanning the gap. Per the germline V gene, CDR1 is DFQATT and CDR2 is SNEGSKA (reference sequence). This CDR3 has 14 amino acids. CDR3 sequence (DNA): TGCAGTGCTAGAGATCATAGGGGTGGGAATGAGCAGTTCTTC. As protein: CSARDHRGGNEQFF.

This chain uses TRBV6-1 with TRBJ2-5, with D perhaps being TRBD1 or TRBD2 (5 bases each). The J call may be in error: the DNA end matches TRBJ2-7 better. Germline CDR1 is MNHNS and CDR2 is SASEGT. The CDR3 consists of 12 residues. CDR3 in amino acids: CASGPGPYEQYF. CDR3 DNA: TGTGCCTCCGGTCCGGGGCCCTACGAGCAGTACTTC.

This clonotype was observed a handful of times. The junction departs from the called germline gene at one end, perhaps through a read error. The genes are TRBV7-3 and TRBJ2-3; 7 bases align to TRBD2. The CDR3 consists of 17 residues. The germline V gene encodes CDR1 SGHTA and CDR2 FQGTGA. The CDR3: CASSLFASTGGADTQYF. The CDR3, as DNA: TGTGCTAGCAGCTTATTCGCTTCGACGGGGGGTGCAGATACGCAGTATTTT. Drawing the rest from reference TRBV7-3 and TRBJ2-3, the complete variable domain is GAGVSQTPSNKVTEKGKYVELRCDPISGHTALYWYRQSLGQGPEFLIYFQGTGAADDSGLPNDRFFAVRPEGSVSTLKIQRTERGDSAVYLCASSLFASTGGADTQYFGPGTRLTVL.

This sequence joins TRBV10-3 and TRBJ2-4; D is unresolved. The CDR3 is 12 residues long. V was clipped by 11 bases and J by 5 bases, with 13 bases between them. The germline V gene encodes CDR1 ENHRY and CDR2 SYGVKD. CDR3 in amino acids: CAVGDPQNIQYF. CDR3 DNA: TGTGCCGTCGGAGACCCTCAAAACATTCAGTACTTC.

As for this clonotype: With a much larger clone just one base away, this may be a read error. The rearrangement links TRBV13 to TRBJ2-1; D perhaps matches TRBD1 (6 bases). The CDR3 has 13 amino acids. Germline assignment: CDR1 PRHDT and CDR2 FYEKMQ (reference sequence). The ends were cut back, 5 bases at V and 6 bases at J, with 11 bases in the middle. CDR3 coding DNA: TGTGCCAGCAGCCGACAGGAGCGCAATGAGCAGTTCTTC. Protein product: CASSRQERNEQFF.

This clonotype was found a few times. The chain uses TRBV29-1 and TRBJ2-7; 10 bases align to TRBD1. The V segment lost 7 bases and the J segment 0 bases; nucleotides outside the gene matches: 3. The CDR3 runs 13 residues. Looked up from germline, CDR1 is SQVTM and CDR2 is ANQGSEA. CDR3 coding DNA: TGCAGCGCCGGGACAGGGGACTCCTACGAGCAGTACTTC. Translation gives CSAGTGDSYEQYF.

V and J are TRBV3-1 and TRBJ2-1, with TRBD2 matching over 10 bases. Germline-derived CDR1 and CDR2 are LGHDT and YNNKEL (reference sequence). The trim removed 4 bases at V and 4 bases at J, leaving 4 bases unmatched. This CDR3 has 15 amino acids. The CDR3 DNA is TGTGCCAGCAGCCCCCAGCGGGGGGGTTACAATGAGCAGTTCTTC. This encodes CASSPQRGGYNEQFF.

Concerning this clonotype itself: Its ends do not fully match the called genes, so a read error is possible. The V call is TRBV7-9, the J call TRBJ1-1, with a possible D match to TRBD1 (6 bases). The germline CDR1 and CDR2 sequences are SEHNR and FQNEAQ (reference sequence). CDR3 size: 14 residues. CDR3 region: CASSVASTGTRAFF. In nucleotides, the CDR3 is TGTGCCAGCAGCGTAGCTTCCACAGGGACTAGGGCTTTCTTT. Full variable domain (rest looked up from reference TRBV7-9 and TRBJ1-1): DTGVSQNPRHKITKRGQNVTFRCDPISEHNRLYWYRQTLGQGPEFLTYFQNEAQLEKSRLLSDRFSAERPKGSFSTLEIQRTEQGDSAMYLCASSVASTGTRAFFGQGTRLTVV.